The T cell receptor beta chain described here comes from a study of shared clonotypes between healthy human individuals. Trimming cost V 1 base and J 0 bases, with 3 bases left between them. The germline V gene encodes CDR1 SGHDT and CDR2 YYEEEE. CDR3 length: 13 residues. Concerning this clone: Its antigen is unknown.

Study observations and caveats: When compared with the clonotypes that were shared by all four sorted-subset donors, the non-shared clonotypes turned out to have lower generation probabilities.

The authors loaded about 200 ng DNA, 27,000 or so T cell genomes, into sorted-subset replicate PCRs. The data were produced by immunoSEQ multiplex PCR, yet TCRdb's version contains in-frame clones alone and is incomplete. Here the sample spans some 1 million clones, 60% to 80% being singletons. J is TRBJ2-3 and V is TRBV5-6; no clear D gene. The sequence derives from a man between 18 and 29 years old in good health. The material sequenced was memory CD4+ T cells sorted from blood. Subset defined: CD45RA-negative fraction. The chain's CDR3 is CASSLYSTDTQYF. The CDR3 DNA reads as TGTGCCAGCAGCTTGTATAGCACAGATACGCAGTATTTT. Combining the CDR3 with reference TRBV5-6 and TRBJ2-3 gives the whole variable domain DAGVTQSPTHLIKTRGQQVTLRCSPKSGHDTVSWYQQALGQGPQFIFQYYEEEERQRGNFPDRFSGHQFPNYSSELNVNALLLGDSALYLCASSLYSTDTQYFGPGTRLTVL.